The 9 T cell receptor beta chains reported below all come from one sample, sequenced in a study of identical twins. TCRdb re-called the 5' RACE reads with MiXCR, one entry per CDR3 protein. This sample has about 340,000 distinct CDR3 sequences, with over 9% found just once. These data also featured in a second study, about yellow fever vaccine responses in identical twins.

The source material was CD8+ T cells sorted from blood. The source is a woman aged 18 to 35 in good health.

This clonotype showed up just a few times. The chain carries TRBV7-2 and TRBJ2-1; tentatively, D is TRBD1 (6 bases). CDR1 is SGHTA, CDR2 FQGNSA, per germline. This CDR3 is built from 14 residues. Trimming removed 0 bases from V and 7 bases from J, with 10 bases in between. CDR3 loop: CASSLAQGRNEQFF. The CDR3 nucleotides are TGTGCCAGCAGCTTAGCTCAGGGGCGAAATGAGCAGTTCTTC.

In this sample, this clonotype turned up a few times. The chain is built from TRBV2 and TRBJ2-2; D may be TRBD1 (5 bases). With 10 bases removed from V and 1 base from J, the gap between germline ends came to 7 bases. CDR3 length: 12 residues. The germline CDR1 and CDR2 sequences are SNHLY and FYNNEI. The CDR3 here is CATTGNTGELFF. CDR3 coding DNA: TGTGCCACTACAGGGAACACCGGGGAGCTGTTTTTT.

This clonotype was seen a handful of times. This chain joins TRBV2 and TRBJ1-1; D is ambiguous. In germline, CDR1 is SNHLY, CDR2 FYNNEI. V lost 7 bases to trimming and J lost 1 base, with 13 bases between them. The CDR3 is made up of 14 amino acids. CDR3 in DNA: TGTGCCAGCACCTTAGAACCGGGGAACACTGAAGCTTTCTTT. Protein: CASTLEPGNTEAFF. The whole variable domain, remainder taken from reference TRBV2 and TRBJ1-1, is EPEVTQTPSHQVTQMGQEVILRCVPISNHLYFYWYRQILGQKVEFLVSFYNNEISEKSEIFDDQFSVERPDGSNFTLKIRSTKLEDSAMYFCASTLEPGNTEAFFGQGTRLTVV.

This clonotype turned up a few times. This sequence joins TRBV6-1 and TRBJ2-1, with 7 positions matching TRBD2. Germline V CDR1 and CDR2: MNHNS, SASEGT. V trimming: 2 bases; J trimming: 7 bases; junction bases outside the gene matches: 17. This CDR3 region has 18 residues. The CDR3 spells CASSEFTSVQLIRNEQFF. In DNA, the CDR3 is TGTGCCAGCAGTGAATTTACTAGCGTCCAATTAATCAGGAATGAGCAGTTCTTC.

This clonotype was seen a handful of times. The rearrangement joins TRBV4-1 to TRBJ2-1, with 10 bases matching TRBD2. The CDR3 runs 14 residues. Germline CDR1 is MGHRA and CDR2 is YSYEKL. Unmatched junction bases numbered 4, after V lost 1 base and J lost 10 bases. In nucleotides, the CDR3 is TGCGCCAGCAGCCAAGGCCCTAGCGGGAGAGAGCAGTTCTTC. It is translated as CASSQGPSGREQFF.

This clonotype was counted a few times. The gene calls are TRBV24-1 and TRBJ2-1; 8 nucleotides match TRBD1. V lost 3 bases, J lost 0 bases, and 12 bases stayed unmatched. The CDR3 length is 19 residues. CDR1 and CDR2 from the germline V gene are KGHDR and SFDVKD. DNA of the CDR3: TGTGCCACCAGTGATCTGAGATTGTCCACAGGGGGCTCCTACAATGAGCAGTTCTTC. It yields the protein CATSDLRLSTGGSYNEQFF.

The chain carries TRBV3-1 and TRBJ1-4; no clear D gene. The V gene's germline CDR1 is LGHDT and CDR2 YNNKEL (reference sequence). There are 14 residues in the CDR3. The V end lost 0 bases, the J end lost 4 bases, and 6 bases lay between the germline ends. CDR3 loop: CASSQERRNEKLFF. The CDR3 DNA follows: TGTGCCAGCAGCCAAGAGAGGCGTAATGAAAAACTGTTTTTT. Drawing the rest from reference TRBV3-1 and TRBJ1-4, the complete variable domain is DTAVSQTPKYLVTQMGNDKSIKCEQNLGHDTMYWYKQDSKKFLKIMFSYNNKELIINETVPNRFSPKSPDKAHLNLHINSLELGDSAVYFCASSQERRNEKLFFGSGTQLSVL.

This chain uses TRBV28 with TRBJ2-7, with 7 bases identical to TRBD1. The CDR3 extends over 15 amino acids. V lost 6 bases, J lost 0 bases, and 8 bases stayed unmatched. Germline values: CDR1 MDHEN, CDR2 SYDVKM. CDR3 nucleotide sequence: TGTGCCAGCAGCCTGGGACAGACGAGCTCCTACGAGCAGTACTTC. Its translation: CASSLGQTSSYEQYF.

In its sample, this clonotype was seen a few times. The rearrangement joins TRBV14 to TRBJ2-1, with D perhaps TRBD1 (6 bases). V lost 0 bases to trimming and J lost 10 bases, with 22 bases between them. Germline CDR1 is SGHDN and CDR2 is FVKESK. The CDR3 extends over 17 amino acids. The CDR3 region has the DNA TGTGCCAGCAGCCAAGAACCCGATGGGGGCAGGGTGTACGAGCAGTTCTTC. Its protein product is CASSQEPDGGRVYEQFF. Combining the CDR3 with reference TRBV14 and TRBJ2-1 gives the whole variable domain EAGVTQFPSHSVIEKGQTVTLRCDPISGHDNLYWYRRVMGKEIKFLLHFVKESKQDESGMPNNRFLAERTGGTYSTLKVQPAELEDSGVYFCASSQEPDGGRVYEQFFGPGTRLTVL.